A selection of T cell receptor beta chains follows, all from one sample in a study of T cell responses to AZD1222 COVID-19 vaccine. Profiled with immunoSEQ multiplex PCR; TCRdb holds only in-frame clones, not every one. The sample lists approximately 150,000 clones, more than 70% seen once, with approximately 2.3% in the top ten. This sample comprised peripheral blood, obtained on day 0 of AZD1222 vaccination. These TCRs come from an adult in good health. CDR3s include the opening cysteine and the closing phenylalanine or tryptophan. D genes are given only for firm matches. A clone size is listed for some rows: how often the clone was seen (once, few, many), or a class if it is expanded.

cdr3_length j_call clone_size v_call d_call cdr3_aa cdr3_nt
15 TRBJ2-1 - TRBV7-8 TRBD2 CASSLRLAVNNEQFF TGTGCCAGCAGCTTAAGACTAGCGGTCAACAATGAGCAGTTCTTC
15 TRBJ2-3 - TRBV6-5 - CASSAGRGRSDTQYF TGTGCCAGCAGCGCTGGGAGGGGGCGTTCAGATACGCAGTATTTT
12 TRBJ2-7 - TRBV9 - CASSVEGGEQYF TGTGCCAGCAGCGTAGAGGGGGGTGAGCAGTACTTC
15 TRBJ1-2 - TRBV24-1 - CATSDWTHGNYGYTF TGTGCCACCAGTGATTGGACCCATGGTAACTATGGCTACACCTTC
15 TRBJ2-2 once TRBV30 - CAWSRGRFATGELFF TGTGCCTGGTCCAGGGGTCGTTTCGCAACCGGGGAGCTGTTTTTT
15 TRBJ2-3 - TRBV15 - CATSRAQVGGDTQYF TGTGCCACCAGCAGAGCACAGGTGGGTGGCGATACGCAGTATTTT
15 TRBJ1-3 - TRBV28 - CASSLGFPSGNTIYF TGTGCCAGCAGTTTAGGGTTTCCCTCTGGAAACACCATATATTTT
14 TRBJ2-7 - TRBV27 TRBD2 CASSPAGGPPEQYF TGTGCCAGCAGCCCAGCGGGAGGGCCTCCCGAGCAGTACTTC
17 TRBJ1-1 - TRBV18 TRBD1 CASSSLAGQLLNAEAFF TGTGCCAGCTCATCCCTGGCGGGACAGCTCCTTAACGCTGAAGCTTTCTTT
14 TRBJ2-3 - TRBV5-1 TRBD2 CASSFAGGPDTQYF TGCGCCAGCAGCTTTGCGGGAGGACCAGATACGCAGTATTTT
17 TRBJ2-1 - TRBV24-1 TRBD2 CATSDPREGGLGNEQFF TGTGCCACCAGTGACCCGCGGGAGGGGGGGCTAGGGAATGAGCAGTTCTTC
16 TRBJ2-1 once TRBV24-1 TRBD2 CATSDLGLAGANEQFF TGTGCCACCAGTGATTTGGGACTAGCGGGTGCCAATGAGCAGTTCTTC
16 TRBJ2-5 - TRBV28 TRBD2 CASSPLTSEREETQYF TGTGCCAGCAGTCCGCTGACTAGCGAAAGGGAAGAGACCCAGTACTTC
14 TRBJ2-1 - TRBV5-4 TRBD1 CASFRTGRNNEQFF TGTGCCAGCTTCAGGACAGGCAGGAACAATGAGCAGTTCTTC
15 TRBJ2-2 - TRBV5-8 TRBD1 CASSLTGGRTGELFF TGTGCCAGCAGCTTAACAGGGGGTCGAACCGGGGAGCTGTTTTTT
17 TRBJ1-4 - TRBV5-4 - CASSLSPRQSANEKLFF TGTGCCAGCAGCTTAAGTCCGAGACAGTCAGCTAATGAAAAACTGTTTTTT
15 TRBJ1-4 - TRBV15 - CATSSVGQTNEKLFF TGTGCCACCAGCAGCGTTGGACAAACTAATGAAAAACTGTTTTTT
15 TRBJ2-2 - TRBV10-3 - CAITARAANTGELFF TGTGCCATCACAGCCCGCGCGGCGAACACCGGGGAGCTGTTTTTT
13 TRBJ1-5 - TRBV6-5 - CASSYSTLQPQHF TGTGCCAGCAGTTACTCGACCCTACAGCCCCAGCATTTT
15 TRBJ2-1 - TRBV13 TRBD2 CASSSSSGNYNEQFF TGTGCCAGCAGCTCCTCTAGCGGAAACTACAATGAGCAGTTCTTC
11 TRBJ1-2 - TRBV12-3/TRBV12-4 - CASSSGEGYTF TGTGCCAGCAGTTCAGGGGAAGGCTACACCTTC
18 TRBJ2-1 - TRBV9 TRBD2 CASSVMGLAGAPYNEQFF TGTGCCAGCAGCGTAATGGGACTAGCGGGAGCCCCCTACAATGAGCAGTTCTTC
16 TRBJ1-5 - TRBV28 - CASSYQQGHSNQPQHF TGTGCCAGCAGTTATCAGCAGGGTCATAGCAATCAGCCCCAGCATTTT
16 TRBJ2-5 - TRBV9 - CASSPLFGGLQETQYF TGTGCCAGCAGCCCTTTATTCGGCGGGCTACAAGAGACCCAGTACTTC
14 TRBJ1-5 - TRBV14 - CASSQGGSNQPQHF TGTGCCAGCAGCCAAGGTGGTAGCAATCAGCCCCAGCATTTT
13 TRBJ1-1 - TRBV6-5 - CASSYLGDTEAFF TGTGCCAGCAGTTACTTGGGGGACACTGAAGCTTTCTTT
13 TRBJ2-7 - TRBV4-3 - CASSQDSGDEQYF TGCGCCAGCAGCCAAGACTCAGGGGACGAGCAGTACTTC
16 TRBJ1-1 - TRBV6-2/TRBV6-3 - CASSPPPGRGRTEAFF TGTGCCAGCAGTCCACCCCCGGGCAGGGGAAGAACTGAAGCTTTCTTT
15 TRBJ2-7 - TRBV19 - CASSISGRSSYEQYF TGTGCCAGTAGTATAAGCGGGCGGTCCTCCTACGAGCAGTACTTC
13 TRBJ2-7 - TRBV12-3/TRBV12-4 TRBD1 CASRRQGVYEQYF TGTGCCAGCAGGAGGCAGGGGGTCTACGAGCAGTACTTC
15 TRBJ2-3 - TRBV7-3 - CASSLGASAADTQYF TGTGCCAGCAGCTTAGGGGCTAGCGCGGCAGATACGCAGTATTTT
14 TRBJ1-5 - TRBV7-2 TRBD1 CASSRTGNNQPQHF TGTGCCAGCAGTAGGACAGGGAACAATCAGCCCCAGCATTTT
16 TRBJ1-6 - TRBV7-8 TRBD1 CASERGQGSYNSPLHF TGTGCCAGCGAACGGGGACAGGGTTCCTATAATTCACCCCTCCACTTT
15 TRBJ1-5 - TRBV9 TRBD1 CASSFGQGPNQPQHF TGTGCCAGCAGCTTCGGACAGGGACCCAATCAGCCCCAGCATTTT
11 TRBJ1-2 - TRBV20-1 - CSAGANYGYTF TGCAGTGCAGGCGCTAACTATGGCTACACCTTC
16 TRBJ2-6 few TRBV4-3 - CASSQGEFSGANVLTF TGCGCCAGCAGCCAAGGAGAATTCTCTGGGGCCAACGTCCTGACTTTC
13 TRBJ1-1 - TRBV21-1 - CADGYLWNTEAFF TGTGCCGATGGGTACCTTTGGAACACTGAAGCTTTCTTT
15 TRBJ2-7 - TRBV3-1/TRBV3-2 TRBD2 CASSQSGTSLHEQYF TGTGCCAGCAGCCAATCCGGGACTAGCCTCCACGAGCAGTACTTC
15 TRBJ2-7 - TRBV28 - CASSLLTGVSYEQYF TGTGCCAGCAGTTTATTAACGGGAGTGTCGTACGAGCAGTACTTC
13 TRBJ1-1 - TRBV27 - CASSSRDTTEAFF TGTGCCAGCAGTTCCAGGGACACCACTGAAGCTTTCTTT
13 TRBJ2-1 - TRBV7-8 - CASEGHLYNEQFF TGTGCCAGCGAAGGCCACCTCTACAATGAGCAGTTCTTC
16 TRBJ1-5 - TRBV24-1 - CATSQTRGVVGQPQHF TGTGCCACCAGTCAAACACGCGGGGTGGTTGGTCAGCCCCAGCATTTT
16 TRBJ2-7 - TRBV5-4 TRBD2 CASSSGLAGVNVEQYF TGTGCCAGCAGCTCGGGACTAGCGGGAGTAAATGTAGAGCAGTACTTC
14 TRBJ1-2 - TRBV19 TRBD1 CASSPTGVDYGYTF TGTGCCAGTAGTCCGACAGGGGTTGACTATGGCTACACCTTC
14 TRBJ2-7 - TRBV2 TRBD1 CASTGTGDSYEQYF TGTGCCAGCACTGGGACAGGGGATTCCTACGAGCAGTACTTC
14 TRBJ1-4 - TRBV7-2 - CASSLAQGNEKLFF TGTGCCAGCAGCTTAGCCCAGGGGAATGAAAAACTGTTTTTT
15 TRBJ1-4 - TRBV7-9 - CASSLAGTGPEKLFF TGTGCCAGCAGCTTAGCCGGGACCGGTCCTGAAAAACTGTTTTTT
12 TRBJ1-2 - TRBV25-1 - CASSLGTYGYTF TGTGCCAGCAGTCTCGGGACCTATGGCTACACCTTC
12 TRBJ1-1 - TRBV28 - CATRNVNTEAFF TGTGCCACCAGGAACGTAAACACTGAAGCTTTCTTT